The 32 T cell receptor beta chains listed next were all sequenced from one sample in a study of CD8 T cells in Susac syndrome. Reverse transcription of roughly 0.45 to 1 ug RNA used random hexamers. MiXCR, run by TCRdb on the immunoSEQ multiplex PCR reads, gives a single entry per CDR3 protein. This sample has approximately 120,000 distinct CDR3 sequences, with roughly 95% found just once. The specimen sequenced was CD4+ T cells from PBMCs. The receptor set was obtained from a human donor in good health.

J is TRBJ2-5 and V is TRBV7-2, with TRBD1 matching over 8 bases. Germline V gene data show CDR1 as SGHTA and CDR2 as FQGNSA. This CDR3 is 15 amino acids long. Trimming at V came to 5 bases and at J to 5 bases, leaving 10 bases not matched to a gene. The CDR3 protein is CASSVMTGAQETQYF. DNA of the CDR3: TGTGCCAGCAGCGTCATGACAGGGGCCCAGGAGACCCAGTACTTC.

This clonotype was detected once. The chain joins TRBV20-1 to TRBJ2-7; 14 bases match TRBD2. The ends lost 6 bases at V and 0 bases at J; junction bases unmatched: 4. CDR1 and CDR2 from the germline V gene are DFQATT and SNEGSKA (reference sequence). The CDR3 has 15 residues. CDR3 in DNA: TGCAGTGCGAGGACTAGCGGGGGGTACTCCTACGAGCAGTACTTC. Residues: CSARTSGGYSYEQYF.

CDR3 in amino acids: CASGGTGGRYGYTF. CDR3 DNA sequence: TGTGCCAGCGGAGGGACAGGGGGTCGCTATGGCTACACCTTC. V usage is TRBV2 and J usage is TRBJ1-2, with 11 bases fitting TRBD1. The CDR3 is made up of 14 amino acids. CDR1 and CDR2 from the germline V gene are SNHLY and FYNNEI. With V trimmed by 8 bases and J by 4 bases, 6 bases remained unmatched.

The V gene is TRBV6-1, the J gene TRBJ2-5, with 8 bases matching TRBD1. The CDR3 runs to 15 residues. Germline-derived CDR1 and CDR2 are MNHNS and SASEGT. Losses at the gene ends were 0 bases for V and 4 bases for J; bases not matched to a gene: 4. The CDR3 reads CASSEAGGTGETQYF. In DNA, the CDR3 is TGTGCCAGCAGTGAAGCGGGCGGGACAGGAGAGACCCAGTACTTC.

This chain joins TRBV3-1 and TRBJ1-2; TRBD1 agrees at 7 bases. J was trimmed by 4 bases and V by 4 bases; bases with no gene match: 9. The CDR3 is 15 residues long. From germline, CDR1 is LGHDT and CDR2 YNNKEL (reference sequence). DNA of the CDR3: TGTGCCAGCAGCCCAGGGGGGCCGGTGAGCTATGGCTACACCTTC. It encodes CASSPGGPVSYGYTF.

This clonotype appeared a few times. The chain has TRBV30 and TRBJ1-2, with D unclear. This CDR3 comprises 11 residues. Trimming removed 2 bases at V and 5 bases at J, with 6 bases between. Germline CDR1 reads GTSNPN; CDR2 reads SVGIG (reference sequence). The DNA of the CDR3 is TGTGCCTGGAGTCGGGGTTATGGCTACACCTTC. Protein product: CAWSRGYGYTF.

CDR3 coding DNA: TGCAGCGTTGGCGGGCCGGACAGGGCCCCCTACGAGCAGTACTTC. Its translation: CSVGGPDRAPYEQYF. J is TRBJ2-7 and V is TRBV29-1, with 8 bases identical to TRBD1. The germline gives CDR1 SQVTM, CDR2 ANQGSEA. The CDR3 is 15 amino acids. V gave up 4 bases and J gave up 2 bases; unmatched junction bases: 10.

The chain carries TRBV5-4 and TRBJ2-7; 9 bases are a match to TRBD2. J gave up 2 bases and V 4 bases, and 7 bases lay outside the gene matches. CDR1 is SGHNT, CDR2 YYREEE, per germline (reference sequence). The CDR3 contains 15 residues. The CDR3 sequence: CASSLRAGGPYEQYF. The CDR3 DNA reads TGTGCCAGCAGCCTGCGGGCGGGAGGGCCCTACGAGCAGTACTTC. The whole variable domain, filled in from reference TRBV5-4 and TRBJ2-7, reads ETGVTQSPTHLIKTRGQQVTLRCSSQSGHNTVSWYQQALGQGPQFIFQYYREEENGRGNFPPRFSGLQFPNYSSELNVNALELDDSALYLCASSLRAGGPYEQYFGPGTRLTVT.

Concerning this clonotype: Germline is not matched at one junction end, which may reflect a read error. The V and J genes are TRBV5-1 and TRBJ2-2; TRBD1 matches at 9 bases. Germline values: CDR1 SGHRS, CDR2 YFSETQ. The length of the CDR3 is 16 residues. DNA for the CDR3: TGCGCCAGCTGCTTATTTCGACAGGGGGACACCGGGGAGCTGTTTTTT. Its translation is CASCLFRQGDTGELFF.

This chain joins TRBV28 and TRBJ2-7, with TRBD2 matching 8 bases. The V gene's germline CDR1 is MDHEN and CDR2 SYDVKM. Losses at the gene ends were 7 bases for V and 4 bases for J; bases not matched to a gene: 9. CDR3 length equals 14 residues. CDR3 sequence reads: CASTLSGSTYEQYF. The DNA for the CDR3 is TGTGCCAGCACCCTAAGCGGGAGTACGTACGAGCAGTACTTC.

The CDR3 nucleotides are TGCGCCAGCAGCGCCGGGACAGGGGAAGGCGAGCAGTACTTC. Protein product: CASSAGTGEGEQYF. This chain joins TRBV5-1 and TRBJ2-7, with 10 bases lining up with TRBD1. The germline gives CDR1 SGHRS, CDR2 YFSETQ. The J segment lost 6 bases and the V segment lost 4 bases, leaving 7 bases of the junction unmatched. This CDR3 is built from 14 residues.

This clonotype occurred once. The genes are TRBV4-2 and TRBJ2-7; 10 bases are a match to TRBD2. CDR1 is LGHNA and CDR2 is YNFKEQ in the germline V gene. The CDR3 covers 15 residues. The V segment lost 0 bases and the J segment 2 bases; nucleotides outside the gene matches: 1. CDR3 protein: CASSQELAGTYEQYF. CDR3 in DNA: TGTGCCAGCAGCCAAGAACTAGCGGGGACCTACGAGCAGTACTTC.

The J gene is TRBJ2-7, the V gene TRBV7-3, with 9 bases that match TRBD1. V shed 5 bases, J shed 5 bases, and the junction held 4 bases outside the gene matches. This CDR3 is built from 13 residues. The V gene's germline CDR1 is SGHTA and CDR2 FQGTGA. The chain's CDR3 is CASSLGQGNEQYF. The CDR3, as DNA: TGTGCCAGCAGCCTGGGACAGGGAAACGAGCAGTACTTC.

CDR3: CASSGSSRAYEQYF. The DNA of the CDR3 is TGTGCCAGCAGTGGGTCTAGCCGAGCCTACGAGCAGTACTTC. The V and J genes are TRBV2 and TRBJ2-7; D perhaps matches TRBD2 (5 bases). V was pared by 4 bases and J by 2 bases, with 12 bases between. This CDR3 spans 14 amino acids. Germline V CDR1 and CDR2: SNHLY, FYNNEI.

J is TRBJ2-5 and V is TRBV4-1, with D possibly TRBD2 on 6 matching bases. CDR1 MGHRA and CDR2 YSYEKL come from the germline V gene. With 0 bases removed from V and 4 bases from J, the gap between germline ends came to 15 bases. CDR3 size: 16 residues. CDR3 sequence reads: CASSQEPTVGGETQYF. For the CDR3, the DNA is TGCGCCAGCAGCCAAGAACCGACCGTGGGGGGAGAGACCCAGTACTTC.

This rearrangement joins TRBV15 to TRBJ1-6, with 8 positions matching TRBD1. V dropped 3 bases and J dropped 8; count of bases not matched to a gene: 3. This CDR3 is built from 14 residues. Germline V gives CDR1 LNHNV, CDR2 YYDKDF (reference sequence). CDR3 loop: CATSSDRGYSPLHF. CDR3 DNA sequence: TGTGCCACCAGCAGCGACAGGGGCTATTCACCCCTCCACTTT. The whole variable domain, filled in from reference TRBV15 and TRBJ1-6, reads DAMVIQNPRYQVTQFGKPVTLSCSQTLNHNVMYWYQQKSSQAPKLLFHYYDKDFNNEADTPDNFQSRRPNTSFCFLDIRSPGLGDTAMYLCATSSDRGYSPLHFGNGTRLTVT.

The V gene is TRBV11-2, the J gene TRBJ2-2; a possible D gene is TRBD2 (5 bases). Germline V CDR1 and CDR2: SGHAT, FQNNGV. The CDR3 length is 13 residues. The V gene lost 5 bases and the J gene lost 5 bases, with 9 bases spanning the gap. The CDR3, as DNA: TGTGCCAGCAGCGGACTCGAGACCGGGGAGCTGTTTTTT. Its protein product is CASSGLETGELFF.

V is TRBV24-1 and J is TRBJ2-3; TRBD2 is a possible D gene (5 bases). V lost 6 bases and J 2 bases, leaving 11 bases between the germline ends. The germline gives CDR1 KGHDR, CDR2 SFDVKD. The CDR3 spans 14 residues. DNA for the CDR3: TGTGCCACCAGTCCCTACGGGGACACAGATACGCAGTATTTT. Its protein is CATSPYGDTDTQYF.

The V gene is TRBV28, the J gene TRBJ2-1, with D tentatively TRBD1 (6 bases). V was trimmed by 8 bases and J by 8 bases, leaving 16 bases between them. The CDR3 runs 13 residues. Germline V gene data show CDR1 as MDHEN and CDR2 as SYDVKM. DNA for the CDR3: TGTGCCAGCCGTCATGGAAACAGGGATGAGCAGTTCTTC. Translation: CASRHGNRDEQFF. Based on the CDR3 plus reference TRBV28 and TRBJ2-1, the full variable domain is DVKVTQSSRYLVKRTGEKVFLECVQDMDHENMFWYRQDPGLGLRLIYFSYDVKMKEKGDIPEGYSVSREKKERFSLILESASTNQTSMYLCASRHGNRDEQFFGPGTRLTVL.

The chain's CDR3 is CASSIPGQGGETQYF. CDR3 nucleotide sequence: TGTGCCAGCAGCATTCCGGGACAGGGGGGAGAGACCCAGTACTTC. The chain has TRBV5-6 and TRBJ2-5; the match to TRBD1 covers 11 bases. V shed 4 bases and J 4 bases; nucleotides not matched to a gene: 6. CDR1 and CDR2 (germline): SGHDT, YYEEEE. This CDR3 is built from 15 residues.

CDR3 DNA sequence: TGTGCCAGCAGTCAGGGGTCTGGCGCTGGCTACACCTTC. It specifies CASSQGSGAGYTF. The V call is TRBV12-3 or TRBV12-4, the J call TRBJ1-2, with D maybe TRBD1 (6 bases). V was cut by 5 bases and J by 7 bases, with 14 bases left in between. The CDR3 length is 13 residues.

The CDR3 sequence is CSVEDPQGIEQYF. CDR3 in DNA: TGCAGCGTTGAAGACCCCCAGGGGATCGAGCAGTACTTC. V and J are TRBV29-1 and TRBJ2-7; D may be TRBD1 (6 bases). Per the germline V gene, CDR1 is SQVTM and CDR2 is ANQGSEA. V was trimmed by 0 bases and J by 6 bases, leaving 12 bases between them. The CDR3 totals 13 residues.

The chain carries TRBV4-1 and TRBJ2-4; D is ambiguous. Germline V gene data show CDR1 as MGHRA and CDR2 as YSYEKL. V was clipped by 2 bases and J by 3 bases, with 8 bases between them. This CDR3 comprises 14 residues. Here the CDR3 DNA reads TGCGCCAGCAGCCAATTTGGCAACAAAAACATTCAGTACTTC. Its protein product is CASSQFGNKNIQYF.

The CDR3 nucleotides read TGTGCCAGCAGGTCCGAGACCCAGTACTTC. Amino acid sequence: CASRSETQYF. The rearrangement joins TRBV2 to TRBJ2-5; D is undetermined. Germline CDR1 reads SNHLY; CDR2 reads FYNNEI. The CDR3 contains 10 residues. The ends were cut back, 6 bases at V and 5 bases at J, with 4 bases in the middle.

The V gene is TRBV4-1, the J gene TRBJ2-1; the match to TRBD2 covers 7 bases. The length of the CDR3 is 18 residues. Germline V lookup: CDR1 MGHRA, CDR2 YSYEKL. V lost 0 bases, J lost 1 base, and 9 bases stayed unmatched. The DNA of the CDR3 is TGCGCCAGCAGCCAAGATAGAGGGAGGGCCGGATCCTACAATGAGCAGTTCTTC. Encoded protein: CASSQDRGRAGSYNEQFF.

In regard to this clonotype: An end of the junction differs from the germline gene, which may be a read error. The V call is TRBV29-1, the J call TRBJ1-1; no clear D gene. The germline gives CDR1 SQVTM, CDR2 ANQGSEA. The CDR3 is made up of 11 amino acids. In DNA, the CDR3 is TGCAGCGTCGAATCTGGCACTGAAGTTTTCTTT. Protein: CSVESGTEVFF.

The CDR3 region is CASSIDRTGGIDTQYF. The CDR3 DNA follows: TGTGCCAGCAGTATCGACAGGACAGGGGGCATCGATACGCAGTATTTT. The genes are TRBV6-5 and TRBJ2-3, with 11 bases matching TRBD1. V lost 5 bases to trimming and J lost 6 bases; unmatched junction nucleotides: 10. Looked up from germline, CDR1 is MNHEY and CDR2 is SVGAGI. This CDR3 is 16 amino acids long.

The J gene is TRBJ2-7, the V gene TRBV12-3 or TRBV12-4; D not resolved. CDR3 length: 14 residues. V lost 6 bases and J 0 bases, leaving 12 bases between the germline ends. The CDR3 loop reads CASSSQAPSYEQYF. DNA for the CDR3: TGTGCCAGCAGCTCGCAGGCTCCCTCCTACGAGCAGTACTTC.

The table lists this clonotype with a count of one. The V and J genes are TRBV9 and TRBJ2-2, with D unclear. V lost 0 bases to trimming and J lost 3 bases, with 0 bases between them. The CDR3 has 12 residues. Germline CDR1 reads SGDLS; CDR2 reads YYNGEE. The CDR3 nucleotides are TGTGCCAGCAGCGTAGACACCGGGGAGCTGTTTTTT. Protein sequence: CASSVDTGELFF.

This sequence joins TRBV5-4 and TRBJ2-3; 8 bases match TRBD2. The length of the CDR3 is 15 residues. From germline, CDR1 is SGHNT and CDR2 YYREEE (reference sequence). CDR3 DNA: TGTGCAGCCGGGGTTAACGGGGGGGCCGCAGATACGCAGTATTTT. It is translated as CAAGVNGGAADTQYF.

The V gene is TRBV29-1, the J gene TRBJ2-1; D unresolved. Germline-derived CDR1 and CDR2 are SQVTM and ANQGSEA. Trimming left V 1 base short and J 8 bases short, with 9 bases between. The CDR3 sequence is 12 residues long. CDR3 loop: CSVEGPADEQFF. The DNA of the CDR3 is TGCAGCGTTGAAGGTCCGGCTGATGAGCAGTTCTTC.

The rearrangement uses TRBV2 and TRBJ2-2; the D gene is possibly TRBD2 (6 bases). The germline V gene has CDR1 SNHLY and CDR2 FYNNEI. CDR3 length: 12 residues. V dropped 7 bases and J dropped 6 bases, with 9 bases sitting between them. CDR3 in amino acids: CASIGRPGELFF. CDR3 coding DNA: TGTGCCAGCATCGGGAGACCCGGGGAGCTGTTTTTT.